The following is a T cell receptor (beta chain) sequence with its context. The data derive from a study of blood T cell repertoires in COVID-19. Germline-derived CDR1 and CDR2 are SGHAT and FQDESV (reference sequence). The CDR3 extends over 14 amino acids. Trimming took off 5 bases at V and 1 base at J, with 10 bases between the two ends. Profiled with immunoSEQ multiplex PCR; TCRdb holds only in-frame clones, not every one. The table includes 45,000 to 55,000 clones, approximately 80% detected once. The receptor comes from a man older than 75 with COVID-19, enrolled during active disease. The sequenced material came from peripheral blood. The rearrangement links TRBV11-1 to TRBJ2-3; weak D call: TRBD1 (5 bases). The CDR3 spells CASSRRVRTDTQYF. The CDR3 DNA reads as TGTGCCAGCAGCCGCAGGGTCCGCACAGATACGCAGTATTTT.